This T cell receptor beta chain emerged from a study of blood T cell repertoires in COVID-19. Overall study context: PBMCs, B-cell-depleted T cells, or T cells provided the cDNA or gDNA that made up the material.

The method was immunoSEQ multiplex PCR; TCRdb's version includes in-frame clones alone and lacks a portion of them. Here the sample spans 85,000 to 130,000 clones, 91% being singletons. The trim removed 1 base at V and 1 base at J, leaving 8 bases unmatched. The CDR3 extends over 19 amino acids. The germline V gene has CDR1 MNHEY and CDR2 SMNVEV (reference sequence). This TCR was recovered from a human donor in a cohort sampled during active COVID-19. The chain links TRBV27 to TRBJ2-4; 12 positions agree with TRBD2. The sample was peripheral blood. CDR3 sequence: CASSLWASGGAGAKNIQYF. In DNA, the CDR3 is TGTGCCAGCAGTTTATGGGCTAGCGGGGGGGCCGGGGCCAAAAACATTCAGTACTTC.